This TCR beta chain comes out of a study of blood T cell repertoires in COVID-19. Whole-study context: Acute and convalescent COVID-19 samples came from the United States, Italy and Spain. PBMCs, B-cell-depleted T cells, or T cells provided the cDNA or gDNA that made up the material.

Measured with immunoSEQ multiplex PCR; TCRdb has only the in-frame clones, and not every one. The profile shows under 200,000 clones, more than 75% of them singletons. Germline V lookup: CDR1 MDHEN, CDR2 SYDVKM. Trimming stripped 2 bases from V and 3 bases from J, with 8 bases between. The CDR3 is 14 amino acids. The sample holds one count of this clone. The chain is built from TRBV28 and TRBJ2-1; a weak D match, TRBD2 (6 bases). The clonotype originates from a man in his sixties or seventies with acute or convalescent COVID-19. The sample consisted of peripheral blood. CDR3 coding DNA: TGTGCCAGCAGTTTAGGCGGGAACTACAATGAGCAGTTCTTC. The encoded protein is CASSLGGNYNEQFF.